This T cell receptor beta chain was found in a study of cytomegalovirus exposure and HLA in healthy donors. PCR primers comprised 60 Vbeta and 13 Jbeta primers. Here immunoSEQ multiplex PCR was the method, and the copy in TCRdb shows in-frame clones only, minus some. The table shows 95,000 to 150,000 clones, with around 79% occurring only once. Germline trimming cut 5 bases from V and 2 bases from J; bases unmatched to any gene: 8. Germline V gene lookup returns CDR1 MNHEY and CDR2 SMNVEV (reference sequence). This CDR3 spans 16 amino acids. The sample consisted of PBMCs. The TCR comes from a woman aged 18-29 years in good health and CMV-seronegative. V and J are TRBV27 and TRBJ2-1; 8 nucleotides line up with TRBD1. CDR3 nucleotides: TGTGCCAGCAGTCCCACCGGACAGGGCGCCTACAATGAGCAGTTCTTC. Translating gives CASSPTGQGAYNEQFF.